This TCR beta chain comes out of a study of blood T cells in healthy people across ages. General study findings and limits: Age brought a roughly linear fall in TCR beta diversity measured per million T cells. Strongly correlated with naive T cell percentage was TCR beta diversity.

Donors gave roughly 9.1 milliliters of peripheral blood apiece. Combining a sample-barcoded 5' primer with a J-beta primer mix, a second PCR ran for about 6 to 11 cycles. Each cDNA molecule was tagged by a template-switch adaptor that had 12 random nucleotides. TCRdb re-analysed the 5' RACE reads in MiXCR, keeping a single row per CDR3 protein. The sample has 550,000 to 750,000 distinct CDR3 sequences; under 25% are singletons. Germline CDR1 is SEHNR and CDR2 is FQNEAQ (reference sequence). Trimming shortened V by 3 bases and J by 0 bases, and 15 bases separated the two germline ends. The length of the CDR3 is 17 residues. A word on this clonotype: Its cognate antigen is unknown.

V usage is TRBV7-9 and J usage is TRBJ1-3, with no clear D. This clonotype was obtained from a man between 65 and 79 years old in good health. Sequencing input: blood. The CDR3 region has the DNA TGTGCCAGCAGCTTCCCCCCCGGGATTAGCTCTGGAAACACCATATATTTT. Translated, it gives CASSFPPGISSGNTIYF.